Listed below are T cell receptor beta chains from one sample, sequenced in a study of T cell responses to AZD1222 COVID-19 vaccine. Measured with immunoSEQ multiplex PCR; TCRdb has only the in-frame clones, and not every one. The sample has roughly 85,000 clones; 90% are singletons. The input for sequencing was peripheral blood, taken 28 days after the second AZD1222 dose. Every receptor here comes from an adult who received the AZD1222 COVID-19 vaccine. Each CDR3 is given with its conserved first and last residue. The D gene is left open where the match is weak. Size is stated for part of the rows, as once, few or many counts, or as a class when the clone is expanded.

CDR3aa	CDR3nt	len	d_gene	v_gene	j_gene	abundance
CASSYGRDEQFF	TGTGCCAGCAGCTATGGCCGGGATGAGCAGTTCTTC	12	NA	TRBV11-2	TRBJ2-1	once
CASSDGARSGELFF	TGTGCCAGCAGCGACGGGGCGCGTTCCGGGGAGCTGTTTTTT	14	NA	TRBV2	TRBJ2-2	NA
CACATGRAGVTEAFF	TGTGCCTGTGCGACAGGGAGGGCAGGAGTTACTGAAGCTTTCTTT	15	TRBD1	TRBV30	TRBJ1-1	NA
CASSHRNEQFF	TGTGCCAGCAGCCACCGCAATGAGCAGTTCTTC	11	NA	TRBV4-2	TRBJ2-1	NA
CASSLGSQVGTGELFF	TGTGCCAGCAGCTTGGGCAGCCAGGTGGGCACCGGGGAGCTGTTTTTT	16	NA	TRBV5-4	TRBJ2-2	NA
CASNNPRWGRDEQYF	TGTGCCAGCAATAATCCCCGGTGGGGGCGAGACGAGCAGTACTTC	15	NA	TRBV7-8	TRBJ2-7	NA
CASSIGTAYGYTF	TGTGCCAGCAGTATCGGGACAGCTTATGGCTACACCTTC	13	TRBD1	TRBV12-3/TRBV12-4	TRBJ1-2	NA
CASSPSGGNQETQYF	TGTGCCAGCTCCCCTTCGGGGGGGAACCAAGAGACCCAGTACTTC	15	TRBD2	TRBV6-5	TRBJ2-5	NA
CASSPGGGNEETQYF	TGTGCCAGCAGCCCAGGGGGGGGGAATGAAGAGACCCAGTACTTC	15	NA	TRBV28	TRBJ2-5	NA
CASSRRDLTNEKLFF	TGTGCCAGCAGCCGGCGGGATTTAACTAATGAAAAACTGTTTTTT	15	NA	TRBV5-4	TRBJ1-4	NA
CASSSTSRLAGEDTQYF	TGCGCCAGCAGCTCCACTTCCCGACTAGCGGGGGAGGATACGCAGTATTTT	17	TRBD2	TRBV5-1	TRBJ2-3	NA
CASKKEGNQPQHF	TGTGCCAGCAAGAAAGAGGGCAATCAGCCCCAGCATTTT	13	NA	TRBV7-8	TRBJ1-5	NA
CASSRGQGAYQETQYF	TGCGCCAGCAGCCGAGGACAGGGGGCCTACCAAGAGACCCAGTACTTC	16	TRBD1	TRBV5-1	TRBJ2-5	NA
CASSPSMGQYTEAFF	TGTGCCAGCAGCCCGTCGATGGGACAGTACACTGAAGCTTTCTTT	15	TRBD1	TRBV3-1/TRBV3-2	TRBJ1-1	NA
CASSPSGQPNYGYTF	TGTGCCAGCAGCCCTAGTGGACAGCCTAACTATGGCTACACCTTC	15	NA	TRBV7-8	TRBJ1-2	NA
CASSSLGAGGSYRSTDTQYF	TGTGCCAGCAGTTCCCTCGGGGCTGGCGGGAGTTATAGAAGCACAGATACGCAGTATTTT	20	TRBD2	TRBV27	TRBJ2-3	NA
CATSRGASRRDEQFF	TGTGCCACCAGCAGAGGAGCTTCACGGAGGGATGAGCAGTTCTTC	15	NA	TRBV15	TRBJ2-1	NA
CSLRQGAGNEQFF	TGCAGCCTTCGACAGGGGGCGGGGAATGAGCAGTTCTTC	13	TRBD1	TRBV29-1	TRBJ2-1	NA
CASSLGSSTDTQYF	TGCGCCAGCAGCTTGGGATCTAGCACAGATACGCAGTATTTT	14	NA	TRBV5-1	TRBJ2-3	NA
CASSPYTTNIQYF	TGTGCCAGCAGCCCCTATACAACAAACATTCAGTACTTC	13	NA	TRBV7-9	TRBJ2-4	NA
CASRDFRAGGYTF	TGTGCCAGCAGGGACTTTCGGGCGGGTGGCTACACCTTC	13	NA	TRBV2	TRBJ1-2	NA
CAWIRGLYGYTF	TGTGCCTGGATCAGGGGTCTCTATGGCTACACCTTC	12	NA	TRBV30	TRBJ1-2	NA
CASISEGVNQPQHF	TGTGCCAGCATCTCCGAAGGGGTCAATCAGCCCCAGCATTTT	14	NA	TRBV7-9	TRBJ1-5	NA
CASSLRESGQGGYEQYF	TGTGCCAGCAGCCTGAGAGAATCTGGACAGGGAGGCTACGAGCAGTACTTC	17	TRBD1	TRBV13	TRBJ2-7	NA
CASSPQGAARNTEAFF	TGTGCCAGCAGTCCCCAGGGGGCGGCTAGGAACACTGAAGCTTTCTTT	16	TRBD1	TRBV7-9	TRBJ1-1	once
CASSADTNTEAFF	TGCGCCAGCAGCGCTGACACGAACACTGAAGCTTTCTTT	13	NA	TRBV5-1	TRBJ1-1	NA
CASSLGQYYGYTF	TGTGCCAGCAGCTTGGGACAGTATTATGGCTACACCTTC	13	TRBD1	TRBV11-2	TRBJ1-2	NA
CASSQLGGPQHF	TGTGCCAGCAGCCAACTTGGGGGGCCCCAGCATTTT	12	NA	TRBV4-2	TRBJ1-5	NA
CASSQVGYYGYTF	TGCGCCAGCAGCCAAGTCGGCTATTATGGCTACACCTTC	13	NA	TRBV4-1	TRBJ1-2	NA
CASSKLGVRGQGKKNEKLFF	TGTGCCAGCAGCAAATTGGGGGTAAGGGGACAGGGGAAAAAAAATGAAAAACTGTTTTTT	20	NA	TRBV21-1	TRBJ1-4	NA
CASSYSADTLGNEQFF	TGTGCCAGCAGTTACTCCGCCGACACCCTCGGCAATGAGCAGTTCTTC	16	NA	TRBV6-6	TRBJ2-1	NA
CASSLASTAAGPGELFF	TGTGCCAGCAGCTTAGCATCGACCGCGGCGGGTCCCGGGGAGCTGTTTTTT	17	NA	TRBV7-9	TRBJ2-2	NA
CASSQEGGYQPQHF	TGCGCCAGCAGCCAAGAAGGGGGTTACCAGCCCCAGCATTTT	14	NA	TRBV4-1	TRBJ1-5	once
CATSRSGGTSTDTQYF	TGTGCCACCAGCAGATCCGGGGGGACTAGCACAGATACGCAGTATTTT	16	TRBD2	TRBV15	TRBJ2-3	once
CASSLGYNSYEQYF	TGTGCCAGCAGCTTAGGCTACAACTCCTACGAGCAGTACTTC	14	NA	TRBV7-9	TRBJ2-7	once
CASSQGWDIRITNYGYTF	TGTGCCAGCAGCCAAGGGTGGGACATTCGTATAACTAACTATGGCTACACCTTC	18	NA	TRBV3-1/TRBV3-2	TRBJ1-2	NA
CASSFRDSNSPLHF	TGTGCCAGCAGTTTCCGGGACAGTAATTCACCCCTCCACTTT	14	TRBD1	TRBV27	TRBJ1-6	NA
CASSADTSGNTIYF	TGTGCCAGTAGTGCGGACACCTCTGGAAACACCATATATTTT	14	NA	TRBV19	TRBJ1-3	NA
CASSKGTTNEKLFF	TGTGCCAGCAGCAAGGGGACAACTAATGAAAAACTGTTTTTT	14	NA	TRBV9	TRBJ1-4	NA
CASSLAQGRGAFF	TGTGCCAGCAGCTTAGCGCAGGGAAGGGGAGCTTTCTTT	13	NA	TRBV7-8	TRBJ1-1	NA
CATSRDQNGQPQHF	TGTGCCACCAGCAGAGATCAGAATGGCCAGCCCCAGCATTTT	14	NA	TRBV15	TRBJ1-5	NA
CASSQGDGYGYTF	TGCGCCAGCAGTCAGGGAGATGGCTATGGCTACACCTTC	13	NA	TRBV5-1	TRBJ1-2	NA
CASSPGGSGEQYF	TGTGCCAGCAGCCCCGGGGGTTCGGGCGAGCAGTACTTC	13	NA	TRBV11-3	TRBJ2-7	NA